This T cell receptor beta chain was retrieved from a study of T-cell reconstitution after alpha-beta-depleted transplantation in children (dated by TCRdb to about 2016). A note on the overall study: T-cell immune reconstitution after TCRalphabeta/CD19-depleted allogeneic hematopoietic cell transplantation in children was quantitatively tracked in the study by means of TCR repertoire profiling.

The library was prepared using PCR. The sequencer was an Illumina HiSeq 2500. TCR library preparation used molecular barcoding, with unique molecular identifiers applied to normalize quantification of the TCRbeta repertoire. In TCRdb, the public reads were trimmed at Q25 with fastp and aligned with MiXCR, with productive beta chains retained. Each entry is one CDR3 protein sequence, shown with its most common DNA and genes. A total of a few hundred thousand distinct CDR3 sequences appear in this sample, around 27% of them only once. The top ten hold 30% to 40% of the sample. The treatment or condition label here, explained by the study, means: allogeneic hematopoietic cell transplantation with graft depleted of TCRalphabeta T cells and CD19 B cells. TCRalphabeta/CD19-depleted allogeneic hematopoietic cell grafts were given to the transplant recipients, all of whom were children. This clonotype was seen a handful of times. What antigen it recognizes has not been identified. Per-nucleotide qualities are absent, and no much larger clonotype sits a single base away.

Including the terminal cysteine and phenylalanine, the CDR3 comprises 15 residues. Only the CDR3 part of the read is kept: 45 bases, read in frame from the first base. The germline V gene yields MNHNS for CDR1 and SASEGT for CDR2. The junction shows trimming of 4 bases on V and 4 bases on J, and the gene matches do not reach 5 bases of it. Results and caveats for the whole study, not just this receptor: Over the following months the frequencies of hyperexpanded clones went down, and after one year T-cell counts and TCRbeta diversity were mostly credited to newly produced T cells. The apparently early alphabetaT-cell count recovery about two months after transplant was reportedly dependent on only several hundred rapidly expanded clones derived from non-depleted graft cells. In some patients, the high TCRbeta diversity seen at day 60 was put down to recipient T cells and intrathymic progenitors that had survived conditioning.

This specimen was PBMCs, taken before TCRalphabeta/CD19-depleted stem cell transplant. The receptor chain draws on TRBV6-1 and TRBJ2-1; 9 bases in between match TRBD2. The receptor was isolated from a boy under two years old with Wiskott-Aldrich syndrome, due to receive a stem cell transplant. The DNA sequence is as follows: TGTGCCAGCAGTGCGACAGCGGGAGGATACAATGAGCAGTTCTTC. It translates as CASSATAGGYNEQFF.